Detailed here is one T cell receptor beta chain. Its matching antigen is unknown. The germline V gene encodes CDR1 ENHRY and CDR2 SYGVKD. The CDR3 runs to 16 residues. V was shortened by 6 bases and J by 6 bases, with 18 bases between the two germline ends. The data belong to a study of T cell responses to AZD1222 COVID-19 vaccine. Overall study findings and caveats: The reported proportion of spike-specific TCRs targeting unmutated variant regions was nearly half.

Data came from immunoSEQ multiplex PCR; TCRdb stores just in-frame clones and leaves some out. The repertoire consists of about 120,000 clones, with 94% occurring once and the leading ten covering approximately 2.8%. V is TRBV10-3 and J is TRBJ1-6; tentatively, D is TRBD1 (6 bases). This clonotype was obtained from an adult who received the AZD1222 COVID-19 vaccine. Material: peripheral blood, obtained 28 days after the second AZD1222 dose. This chain's CDR3 is CAIRPGAGGSNSPLHF. The CDR3 DNA reads TGTGCCATCAGACCAGGGGCGGGCGGCTCTAATTCACCCCTCCACTTT.